Sequencing of this TCR beta chain was carried out in a study of OX40 agonist ivuxolimab in advanced cancers. Of note for this clone: The antigen is unknown.

Study-wide points: Among the least clonally expanded were partial responders at 0.1-3.0 mg/kg.

TCRdb's copy holds only in-frame clones and misses some; the assay was immunoSEQ multiplex PCR. Seen here are fewer than 70,000 clones, roughly 86% observed once, and the top ten hold around 2.1%. The sequencing here drew on CD4+ or CD8+ T cells sorted from blood, taken in a trial of the OX40 agonist ivuxolimab. The origin of this receptor is an adult with an advanced solid tumor such as melanoma, head and neck, liver or kidney cancer.

The CDR3 bases are TGTGCCACCAGAAAAGCGGGACAGGGGAATCAGCCCCAGCATTTT. Translating it yields CATRKAGQGNQPQHF. This sequence joins TRBV15 and TRBJ1-5; 10 bases are a match to TRBD1. With 6 bases clipped from V and 4 bases from J, the junction kept 6 bases outside the gene matches. The CDR3 is made up of 15 amino acids. Germline values: CDR1 LNHNV, CDR2 YYDKDF (reference sequence).